The 7 T cell receptor beta chains below come from one sample, sequenced in a study of immune heterogeneity within non-small cell lung tumors. The TCR beta CDR3 region underwent multiplex PCR amplification with 32 V and 13 J primers. TCRdb reprocessed the multiplex PCR reads via MiXCR and lists one record per CDR3 protein. The sample includes 30,000 to 40,000 distinct CDR3 sequences, about 29% of them seen just once. Each sample used 600 to 700 ng of genomic DNA from bulk tumor tissue. During surgery, several far-apart biopsies were obtained from every primary tumor. Newly diagnosed with untreated non-small cell lung cancer, the patients underwent curative surgery. Specimen: lung tumor tissue. These receptors were collected from a man aged 40-55 years with non-small cell lung cancer.

CDR3 nucleotide sequence: TGTGCCAGCAAGTCGGGAGTTCTCTCTGGGGCCAACGTCCTGACTTTC. Protein sequence: CASKSGVLSGANVLTF. The chain joins TRBV6-1 to TRBJ2-6; TRBD2 might be the D (6 bases). There are 16 residues in the CDR3. Germline V lookup: CDR1 MNHNS, CDR2 SASEGT. The ends were cut back, 7 bases at V and 0 bases at J, with 13 bases in the middle.

This clonotype has more than one count but fewer than ten. The V call is TRBV5-4, the J call TRBJ2-7; TRBD2 matches 9 bases. The ends lost 4 bases at V and 1 base at J; junction bases unmatched: 3. Per germline, CDR1 SGHNT and CDR2 YYREEE (reference sequence). The CDR3 runs 14 residues. CDR3 amino acids: CASSLAGRSYEQYF. The CDR3 bases are TGTGCCAGCAGCCTAGCGGGGCGATCCTACGAGCAGTACTTC.

In regard to this clonotype: A much larger clone lies a single base off, so this may be a read error. V gene TRBV6-5 combines with J gene TRBJ1-2; TRBD1 matches 8 bases. Germline CDR1 MNHEY, CDR2 SVGAGI. This CDR3 contains 15 residues. The V segment lost 7 bases and the J segment 3 bases; nucleotides outside the gene matches: 10. This chain's CDR3 is CASNSTRDRHYGYTF. Written as DNA, the CDR3 is TGTGCCAGCAATTCGACCCGGGACAGGCACTATGGCTACACCTTC.

A note on this clonotype: A read error may be the cause here, since a much bigger clone is one base away. This chain connects TRBV24-1 to TRBJ2-1; D is unclear. Germline-derived CDR1 and CDR2 are KGHDR and SFDVKD. CDR3 size: 17 residues. Trimming pared 3 bases from V and 0 bases from J, leaving 14 bases between. CDR3 bases: TGTGCCACCAGTGATCACTTAGAGGAGTACTCCTACAATGAGCAGTTCTTC. This sequence encodes CATSDHLEEYSYNEQFF.

By share, this clonotype counts as medium-sized. The V call is TRBV18, the J call TRBJ2-7; 7 positions agree with TRBD1. Germline values: CDR1 KGHSH, CDR2 LQKENI. J gave up 2 bases and V 5 bases, and 9 bases lay outside the gene matches. The CDR3 totals 15 residues. Here the CDR3 reads CASSSKRDSPYEQYF. The CDR3 nucleotides are TGTGCCAGCTCATCGAAACGGGACAGCCCCTACGAGCAGTACTTC.

This clonotype was seen at least ten times. The chain combines TRBV7-9 with TRBJ2-7, with D uncertain. The CDR3 has 15 amino acids. Trimming took 5 bases from V and 5 from J, leaving 19 bases between them. Germline CDR1 SEHNR, CDR2 FQNEAQ (reference sequence). The chain's CDR3 is CASSLDGALLNEQYF. As DNA, the CDR3 is TGTGCCAGCAGCCTGGACGGAGCCCTCCTAAACGAGCAGTACTTC. Combining the CDR3 with reference TRBV7-9 and TRBJ2-7 gives the whole variable domain DTGVSQNPRHKITKRGQNVTFRCDPISEHNRLYWYRQTLGQGPEFLTYFQNEAQLEKSRLLSDRFSAERPKGSFSTLEIQRTEQGDSAMYLCASSLDGALLNEQYFGPGTRLTVT.

The chain combines TRBV7-2 with TRBJ1-2; D is unresolved. Germline CDR1 SGHTA, CDR2 FQGNSA. Trimming stripped 1 base from V and 1 base from J, with 10 bases between. This CDR3 region has 15 residues. The CDR3 loop reads CASSLGQEGNYGYTF. CDR3 DNA sequence: TGTGCCAGCAGCTTAGGGCAGGAGGGTAACTATGGCTACACCTTC. Complete variable domain (other parts from reference TRBV7-2 and TRBJ1-2): GAGVSQSPSNKVTEKGKDVELRCDPISGHTALYWYRQSLGQGLEFLIYFQGNSAPDKSGLPSDRFSAERTGGSVSTLTIQRTQQEDSAVYLCASSLGQEGNYGYTFGSGTRLTVV.